This entry is about one T cell receptor (beta chain). The antigen it binds to is not known. Qualities for individual bases were not recorded, and no much larger clone is one base off. TCRbeta CDR3 regions were amplified from genomic DNA using the immunoSEQ Assay, a bias-controlled multiplex PCR. Processing in the source paper ran as follows. The number of nucleated cells in each sample was estimated from the amplification of reference gene primers within the assay. Sequence reads were collapsed and filtered to measure the absolute abundance of every unique TCRbeta CDR3 rearrangement. For each sample, productive Simpson clonality was calculated by taking the square root of Simpson's diversity index across productive rearrangements. TCRdb carries this immuneACCESS record with in-frame sequences only. Its versions omit some clonotypes, under half of them owing to an unresolved V gene in the studies checked, with the rest unexplained. The DNA gave D and trimming, while V, J and clone size come from that table. The sample table contains about 270,000 clones; only one count was recorded for approximately 90% of them. Around 2% of the sample is in the top ten clones.

In the prospective study, participants were about 18 to 90 years old, resided in 24 geographic areas of the United States, and were enrolled through a virtual design. In the prospective study, cohorts were assigned on the basis of participant-reported clinical history obtained from a screening survey and a study questionnaire. ImmuneRACE Cohort 3 recovered participants were defined by two consecutive negative NP/OP PCR tests, healthcare professional clearance, or symptom resolution. In the prospective study, mobile phlebotomists collected whole blood, serum and a nasopharyngeal or oropharyngeal swab from each participant. Prospective study participants could optionally give additional blood draws and questionnaires over a roughly two-month period. Before DNA extraction, prospective study blood samples were shipped either frozen or at room temperature. This specimen comes from a study of blood T cell repertoires in COVID-19 (dated by TCRdb to 2018 to 2020). Looking at the study overall: Samples from collaborators originated in the United States, Italy and Spain and spanned both the acute and convalescent phases of COVID-19. The material from the prospective study consisted of cDNA or gDNA derived from T cells, B-cell-depleted T cells, or PBMCs. The dataset comprised deeply sampled blood TCRbeta repertoires from subjects exposed to, actively infected with, or recovered from COVID-19. A freely available public database, intended as a resource for researchers studying the immune response to SARS-CoV-2, is where the repertoires were released. The samples were drawn from two sources: the first 160 participants of the ongoing ImmuneRACE study, and 1,000 to 1,500 subjects contributed by 6 global collaborators. A de-identified subject ID, COVID-19 status, age in years and sex were almost always included in the sample metadata. HLA class I and class II types, where available, came from metadata supplied by the sample provider rather than from assay-based typing.

Study-level results and caveats: How much clinical and demographic metadata was included differed by source and by participant, and the metadata was provided uncurated.

The sequenced material came from PBMCs or T cells enriched from blood (not recorded which). This receptor was identified in a woman between 18 and 29 years old who had recovered from COVID-19.

CDR3 reads: CASSPVGAYNEQFF. The DNA sequence reads TGTGCCAGCTCACCGGTCGGAGCCTACAATGAGCAGTTCTTC. The chain is made from TRBV18 and TRBJ2-1; the D gene identity is not certain. V is pared back by 3 bases and J by 2 bases, with 8 bases lying between the germline termini. As encoded in the germline V gene, CDR1 is KGHSH while CDR2 is LQKENI. There are 14 amino acids in the CDR3, from cysteine to phenylalanine inclusive. This entry keeps only the CDR3 DNA: 42 bases, framed from base 1.